This record covers a single TCR beta chain. This sample is drawn from a study of blood T cell repertoires in COVID-19. This CDR3 comprises 14 residues. The J segment lost 1 base and the V segment lost 4 bases, leaving 3 bases of the junction unmatched. Germline loops: CDR1 SGDLS, CDR2 YYNGEE. TCRdb keeps only in-frame clones here, not all; method: immunoSEQ multiplex PCR. The sample holds 300,000 to 400,000 clones, 75% to 90% seen once. Up to 2 weeks before entering the study, exposed participants had met a COVID-19 case. Specimen: PBMCs or T cells enriched from blood (not recorded which). The TCR was taken from a woman in her thirties who had been exposed to COVID-19. The genes are TRBV9 and TRBJ1-1; 8 bases are shared with TRBD1. CDR3 sequence reads: CASSPQGANTEAFF. The CDR3 region has the DNA TGTGCCAGCAGCCCCCAGGGGGCGAACACTGAAGCTTTCTTT.